A single sample is the source of the 9 T cell receptor beta chains below, sequenced in a study of shared clonotypes between healthy human individuals. Measured with immunoSEQ multiplex PCR; TCRdb has only the in-frame clones, and not every one. The table shows roughly 500,000 clones, with almost 97% occurring only once. The sequencing sample was made of naive CD4+ T cells sorted from blood. Subset meaning: CD45RA+ positively selected. Source of these receptors: a woman in her twenties or thirties in good health.

The gene calls are TRBV6-6 and TRBJ1-3, with 7 bases matching TRBD1. The CDR3 totals 15 residues. The J segment lost 0 bases and the V segment lost 4 bases, leaving 3 bases of the junction unmatched. The germline V gene encodes CDR1 MNHNY and CDR2 SVGAGI (reference sequence). CDR3 amino acids: CASSSTGTSGNTIYF. DNA of the CDR3: TGTGCCAGCAGTTCGACAGGGACCTCTGGAAACACCATATATTTT.

The chain links TRBV5-6 to TRBJ1-1; D is undetermined. Trimming removed 0 bases from V and 1 base from J, with 7 bases in between. Germline V CDR1 and CDR2: SGHDT, YYEEEE. This CDR3 has 14 residues. This CDR3 is CASSLAGRNTEAFF. Written as DNA, the CDR3 is TGTGCCAGCAGCTTGGCAGGCAGGAACACTGAAGCTTTCTTT. Complete variable domain (other parts from reference TRBV5-6 and TRBJ1-1): DAGVTQSPTHLIKTRGQQVTLRCSPKSGHDTVSWYQQALGQGPQFIFQYYEEEERQRGNFPDRFSGHQFPNYSSELNVNALLLGDSALYLCASSLAGRNTEAFFGQGTRLTVV.

This CDR3 is CASSPGGETQYF. In nucleotides, the CDR3 is TGTGCCAGCAGTCCTGGCGGAGAGACCCAGTACTTC. V is TRBV25-1 and J is TRBJ2-5; D is unresolved. CDR1 and CDR2 (germline): MGHDK, SYGVNS. The CDR3 is made up of 12 amino acids. V gave up 5 bases and J gave up 4 bases, with 8 bases separating them.

The V and J genes are TRBV14 and TRBJ2-1; D unclear. This CDR3 comprises 15 residues. V lost 0 bases and J 6 bases, leaving 12 bases between the germline ends. Germline V gives CDR1 SGHDN, CDR2 FVKESK. The CDR3, as DNA: TGTGCCAGCAGCCAAGATTTGGCTCGAGGCAATGAGCAGTTCTTC. It translates to CASSQDLARGNEQFF.

The rearrangement links TRBV13 to TRBJ2-7; D may match TRBD1 or TRBD2 (6 bases each). Germline CDR1 and CDR2: PRHDT and FYEKMQ (reference sequence). This CDR3 has 14 residues. V lost 6 bases, J lost 1 base, and 13 bases lay in between. The CDR3 nucleotides are TGTGCCAGCAGACTCGGGGGCGGGTCCTACGAGCAGTACTTC. It is translated as CASRLGGGSYEQYF.

The chain uses TRBV19 and TRBJ2-5; 9 bases are shared with TRBD2. Germline V gene data show CDR1 as LNHDA and CDR2 as SQIVND (reference sequence). Trimming cost V 10 bases and J 3 bases; bases outside gene matches: 9. This CDR3 comprises 14 residues. The DNA for the CDR3 is TGTGCCACTGCCCCGACTAGCGGAGAAGAGACCCAGTACTTC. Translation: CATAPTSGEETQYF.

The rearrangement joins TRBV5-4 to TRBJ1-5; weak D call: TRBD1 (6 bases). Germline V gene sequence: CDR1 SGHNT, CDR2 YYREEE (reference sequence). The CDR3 runs 13 residues. Trimming left V 3 bases short and J 4 bases short, with 8 bases between. The CDR3 DNA follows: TGTGCCAGCAGCTGGGACAAAAATCAGCCCCAGCATTTT. It is translated as CASSWDKNQPQHF.

The chain combines TRBV7-8 with TRBJ2-5; D tentatively reads TRBD1 or TRBD2 (5 bases each). The CDR3 consists of 14 residues. V was cut by 5 bases and J by 7 bases, with 17 bases left in between. Germline V gene data show CDR1 as SGHVS and CDR2 as FQNEAQ. The chain's CDR3 is CASSTSRGVSTQYF. The CDR3 bases are TGTGCCAGCAGCACTAGTAGGGGTGTTTCGACCCAGTACTTC.

This chain connects TRBV15 to TRBJ2-1; D gene unclear. V was pared by 0 bases and J by 2 bases, with 11 bases between. Germline CDR1 LNHNV, CDR2 YYDKDF (reference sequence). This CDR3 has 16 amino acids. In nucleotides, the CDR3 is TGTGCCACCAGCAGAGATGGTGGCGGAGCCTACAATGAGCAGTTCTTC. Its translation is CATSRDGGGAYNEQFF.